This T cell receptor beta chain emerged from a study of shared clonotypes between healthy human individuals. Study overall: CD4 naive and CD4 memory each took three plates per donor, while CD8 naive took two and CD8 memory one.

Of note for this clone: Its antigen is not known. The same CDR3 is also encoded by other DNA sequences in this sample.

Measured with immunoSEQ multiplex PCR; TCRdb has only the in-frame clones, and not every one. Here the sample spans around 2,100,000 clones, about 95% being singletons. Overall study results and limits: Roughly 4.6% of naive CD4 clonotypes were common to a few donors. Non-shared clonotypes had lower generation probabilities than those shared by all four donors.

CDR1 and CDR2 from the germline V gene are SGDLS and YYNGEE. The CDR3 length is 14 residues. V was shortened by 0 bases and J by 4 bases, with 8 bases between the two germline ends. Naivety among CD8 cells was defined by CD45RO negativity and positive CCR7 selection, thereby excluding terminally differentiated effector memory CD45RA+ cells. Each sample came from a Caucasian adult donor living in Nashville, Tennessee. The source is a man aged 18-30 years in good health. V gene TRBV9 combines with J gene TRBJ1-5, with unresolved D. Sample: naive CD8+ T cells sorted from blood. The CDR3, as DNA: TGTGCCAGCAGCGTAGATGGAGGGAATCAGCCCCAGCATTTT. Its protein is CASSVDGGNQPQHF.